This entry lists 22 T cell receptor beta chains sequenced from one sample in a study of Ad26.COV2.S vaccination and SARS-CoV-2 variants. Documented treatment: about 20 received Ad26.COV2.S at low or high dose, single or two shots; roughly five received placebo; per-sample allocation not given. At day 63 after the first vaccine or placebo injection, samples were drawn. TCRdb's copy holds only in-frame clones and misses some; the assay was immunoSEQ multiplex PCR. The table lists around 340,000 clones, 70% to 90% of them singletons, with about 10% in the top ten. Sequenced here: peripheral blood, sampled in a trial of Ad26.COV2.S vaccine versus placebo. All receptors come from a person between 18 and 65 years old who received the Ad26.COV2.S COVID-19 vaccine or a placebo.

The chain uses TRBV30 and TRBJ2-7; 14 bases fit TRBD2. The CDR3 is 15 residues long. The V segment lost 3 bases and the J segment 3 bases; nucleotides outside the gene matches: 4. Per the germline V gene, CDR1 is GTSNPN and CDR2 is SVGIG (reference sequence). As DNA, the CDR3 is TGTGCCTGGAGCGGGACTAGCGGGAGTATCTACGAGCAGTACTTC. Amino acid sequence: CAWSGTSGSIYEQYF.

The gene calls are TRBV9 and TRBJ2-2; 7 bases align to TRBD2. The CDR3 length is 17 residues. Trimming at V came to 0 bases and at J to 0 bases, leaving 5 bases not matched to a gene. Germline V lookup: CDR1 SGDLS, CDR2 YYNGEE. The CDR3 coding sequence is TGTGCCAGCAGCGTAGGATTGAGCGGGGCGAACACCGGGGAGCTGTTTTTT. This encodes CASSVGLSGANTGELFF.

The chain joins TRBV29-1 to TRBJ1-1; D unresolved. Trimming stripped 3 bases from V and 1 base from J, with 3 bases between. CDR3 length: 11 amino acids. Germline-derived CDR1 and CDR2 are SQVTM and ANQGSEA. The chain's CDR3 is CSVDKNTEAFF. CDR3 DNA: TGCAGCGTTGACAAGAACACTGAAGCTTTCTTT.

The V and J genes are TRBV5-1 and TRBJ1-2, with no clear D. V lost 4 bases and J lost 2, with 12 bases in between. The germline CDR1 and CDR2 sequences are SGHRS and YFSETQ. There are 14 residues in the CDR3. In DNA form, the CDR3 reads TGCGCCAGCAGCCTAGGACGGACCAACTATGGCTACACCTTC. Protein product: CASSLGRTNYGYTF. The variable domain in full, with the rest retrieved from reference TRBV5-1 and TRBJ1-2, is KAGVTQTPRYLIKTRGQQVTLSCSPISGHRSVSWYQQTPGQGLQFLFEYFSETQRNKGNFPGRFSGRQFSNSRSEMNVSTLELGDSALYLCASSLGRTNYGYTFGSGTRLTVV.

This chain joins TRBV28 and TRBJ2-7; D perhaps matches TRBD2 (7 bases). CDR1 and CDR2 from the germline V gene are MDHEN and SYDVKM. The V end was cut by 5 bases, the J end by 6 bases, with 11 bases between. CDR3 length: 12 amino acids. The CDR3 loop is CASSRGGLEQYF. CDR3 nucleotide sequence: TGTGCCAGCAGTAGGGGGGGGCTCGAGCAGTACTTC.

This clone appeared many times. The DNA of the CDR3 is TGTGCCAGCAGCTTAATGACTAGAGTTTCCTACAATGAGCAGTTCTTC. Translating gives CASSLMTRVSYNEQFF. This chain joins TRBV7-8 and TRBJ2-1, with D perhaps matching TRBD2 (6 bases). The V end was cut by 2 bases, the J end by 1 base, with 12 bases between. The germline gives CDR1 SGHVS, CDR2 FQNEAQ. The CDR3 is 16 residues long.

The chain is built from TRBV5-1 and TRBJ2-5; the D gene is possibly TRBD2 (6 bases). Trimming cost V 0 bases and J 4 bases, with 13 bases left between them. Germline V gene data show CDR1 as SGHRS and CDR2 as YFSETQ. This CDR3 region has 15 residues. The chain's CDR3 is CASSLGRGSGETQYF. In DNA, the CDR3 is TGCGCCAGCAGCTTGGGGAGGGGTAGTGGAGAGACCCAGTACTTC.

The chain employs TRBV7-2 and TRBJ2-2; D possibly corresponds to TRBD1 (6 bases). The CDR3 is 19 amino acids. With 1 base removed from V and 6 bases from J, the gap between germline ends came to 24 bases. Germline V lookup: CDR1 SGHTA, CDR2 FQGNSA. The CDR3 protein is CASSLVRGWAGKEAGELFF. The CDR3 nucleotides are TGTGCCAGCAGCTTAGTTAGGGGGTGGGCAGGGAAGGAGGCCGGGGAGCTGTTTTTT.

The genes are TRBV7-9 and TRBJ1-2; D ambiguous. The germline V and J ends were trimmed by 5 bases and 6 bases, with 10 bases remaining between them. The germline CDR1 and CDR2 sequences are SEHNR and FQNEAQ (reference sequence). CDR3 length equals 12 residues. CDR3 nucleotide sequence: TGTGCCAGCAGCCCCACGGCGGATGGCTACACCTTC. Residues: CASSPTADGYTF. Based on the CDR3 plus reference TRBV7-9 and TRBJ1-2, the full variable domain is DTGVSQNPRHKITKRGQNVTFRCDPISEHNRLYWYRQTLGQGPEFLTYFQNEAQLEKSRLLSDRFSAERPKGSFSTLEIQRTEQGDSAMYLCASSPTADGYTFGSGTRLTVV.

The chain links TRBV28 to TRBJ1-5; D not resolved. V was trimmed by 6 bases and J by 3 bases, leaving 9 bases between them. The CDR3 extends over 13 amino acids. Germline V gives CDR1 MDHEN, CDR2 SYDVKM. The CDR3 protein is CASRWVYNQPQHF. The CDR3 region has the DNA TGTGCCAGCAGGTGGGTGTACAATCAGCCCCAGCATTTT.

V gene TRBV7-2 combines with J gene TRBJ2-7; D unclear. The germline V gene has CDR1 SGHTA and CDR2 FQGNSA. The CDR3 spans 15 residues. Trimming cost V 3 bases and J 0 bases, with 12 bases left between them. The DNA of the CDR3 is TGTGCCAGCAGCTTCGGATTGGGGTCCTCCTACGAGCAGTACTTC. Its protein is CASSFGLGSSYEQYF.

This clone has only one observation. CDR3 sequence (DNA): TGTGCCAGCAGTATGGGACTAGCGGGAGTAAATGAGCAGTTCTTC. Its translation: CASSMGLAGVNEQFF. The V gene is TRBV6-5, the J gene TRBJ2-1; the match to TRBD2 covers 14 bases. This CDR3 contains 15 residues. Germline-derived CDR1 and CDR2 are MNHEY and SVGAGI. V lost 5 bases and J lost 7; bases outside the gene matches: 4.

The genes are TRBV7-2 and TRBJ2-4, with D perhaps assigned TRBD1 or TRBD2 (5 bases each). This CDR3 spans 16 amino acids. Trimming left V 5 bases short and J 8 bases short, with 22 bases between. In germline, CDR1 is SGHTA, CDR2 FQGNSA. The CDR3 here is CASSPQTVRGWDIQYF. The CDR3 DNA follows: TGTGCCAGCAGCCCCCAGACAGTCCGGGGTTGGGACATTCAGTACTTC.

V usage is TRBV6-5 and J usage is TRBJ2-5; D is perhaps TRBD2 (5 bases). CDR3 length: 13 residues. V was shortened by 4 bases and J by 5 bases, with 11 bases between the two germline ends. Germline V gene sequence: CDR1 MNHEY, CDR2 SVGAGI. For the CDR3, the DNA is TGTGCCAGCAGTTCGGGGAGAGGGGAGACCCAGTACTTC. This gives the protein CASSSGRGETQYF.

This clone was counted a single time. This sequence joins TRBV6-5 and TRBJ2-5; D uncertain. Looked up from germline, CDR1 is MNHEY and CDR2 is SVGAGI. CDR3 length: 14 residues. V was trimmed by 0 bases and J by 2 bases, leaving 7 bases between them. CDR3: CASSYSPSQETQYF. The CDR3 DNA is TGTGCCAGCAGTTACTCCCCTTCGCAAGAGACCCAGTACTTC.

The rearrangement uses TRBV15 and TRBJ1-1; a weak D match, TRBD1 (6 bases). The CDR3 totals 14 residues. Germline CDR1 reads LNHNV; CDR2 reads YYDKDF (reference sequence). The V end lost 0 bases, the J end lost 6 bases, and 11 bases lay between the germline ends. The CDR3 nucleotides are TGTGCCACCAGCAGAGATCGGGGGGCCTCTGAAGCTTTCTTT. It encodes CATSRDRGASEAFF.

V is TRBV27 and J is TRBJ2-2; 7 positions agree with TRBD1. This CDR3 has 14 residues. V was pared by 6 bases and J by 6 bases, with 7 bases of the junction left unmatched. Germline V CDR1 and CDR2: MNHEY, SMNVEV (reference sequence). The CDR3 here is CASRLTGASGELFF. CDR3 in DNA: TGTGCCAGCAGACTCACAGGGGCCTCCGGGGAGCTGTTTTTT.

This chain links TRBV5-8 with TRBJ2-1, with TRBD1 as a possible D gene (5 bases). CDR3 length: 12 amino acids. Germline V lookup: CDR1 SGHTS, CDR2 YDEGEE. Trimming took off 10 bases at V and 0 bases at J, with 8 bases between the two ends. The CDR3 DNA reads as TGTGCCGGACACCACTCCTACAATGAGCAGTTCTTC. Protein: CAGHHSYNEQFF.

V gene TRBV7-9 combines with J gene TRBJ2-1; D remains ambiguous. V was trimmed by 0 bases and J by 5 bases, leaving 8 bases between them. CDR3 size: 14 residues. Per the germline V gene, CDR1 is SEHNR and CDR2 is FQNEAQ (reference sequence). In nucleotides, the CDR3 is TGTGCCAGCAGCTTAGCGGAACCAAACAATGAGCAGTTCTTC. Amino acid sequence: CASSLAEPNNEQFF. Together with reference TRBV7-9 and TRBJ2-1, the CDR3 gives the full variable domain: DTGVSQNPRHKITKRGQNVTFRCDPISEHNRLYWYRQTLGQGPEFLTYFQNEAQLEKSRLLSDRFSAERPKGSFSTLEIQRTEQGDSAMYLCASSLAEPNNEQFFGPGTRLTVL.

The table lists this clone with a count of one. The rearrangement joins TRBV6-6 to TRBJ2-3, with D perhaps TRBD1 (6 bases). CDR1 is MNHNY and CDR2 is SVGAGI in the germline V gene (reference sequence). The CDR3 contains 14 residues. The V gene lost 2 bases and the J gene lost 3 bases, with 9 bases spanning the gap. CDR3 coding DNA: TGTGCCAGCAGTTACGGGGGCAGTACAGATACGCAGTATTTT. Amino acids: CASSYGGSTDTQYF.

The V and J genes are TRBV27 and TRBJ2-6, with TRBD2 as a possible D gene (6 bases). V lost 5 bases to trimming and J lost 4 bases, with 9 bases between them. The CDR3 is 14 residues long. Germline V gene sequence: CDR1 MNHEY, CDR2 SMNVEV (reference sequence). This CDR3 reads CASSRGTGANVLTF. The CDR3 coding sequence is TGTGCCAGCAGTCGGGGGACCGGGGCCAACGTCCTGACTTTC. Full variable domain (outside the CDR3, taken from reference TRBV27 and TRBJ2-6): EAQVTQNPRYLITVTGKKLTVTCSQNMNHEYMSWYRQDPGLGLRQIYYSMNVEVTDKGDVPEGYKVSRKEKRNFPLILESPSPNQTSLYFCASSRGTGANVLTFGAGSRLTVL.

The rearrangement uses TRBV7-2 and TRBJ2-7, with TRBD2 matching 10 bases. Germline lookup yields CDR1 SGHTA and CDR2 FQGNSA. V shed 5 bases, J shed 4 bases, and the junction held 17 bases outside the gene matches. The CDR3 has 18 residues. The CDR3 DNA reads TGTGCCAGCAGCCGCTCTTGGAGCGGGAGGGCCAAACATTACGAGCAGTACTTC. Protein: CASSRSWSGRAKHYEQYF. The full variable domain, with the rest looked up from reference TRBV7-2 and TRBJ2-7, is GAGVSQSPSNKVTEKGKDVELRCDPISGHTALYWYRQSLGQGLEFLIYFQGNSAPDKSGLPSDRFSAERTGGSVSTLTIQRTQQEDSAVYLCASSRSWSGRAKHYEQYFGPGTRLTVT.